The sequence of this T cell receptor beta chain was determined in a study of regulatory T cells in long-lasting Graves disease. As for time point: newly diagnosed GD, antithyroid drugs for less than 3 months. The TCR library was made from RNA extracted from PBMCs. Blood from the periphery, 8.5 to 9 milliliters in all, was drawn into EDTA tubes. Findings and caveats of the study: Compared with new cases, persistent Graves' patients showed reduced TCR diversity. Whereas about a thousand public clonotypes were shared by new patients, persistent patients shared more, at 2,500 to 3,000. Favoring TRBV28, TRBJ1-2 and TRBJ2-5 was a feature seen in persistent disease.

This clonotype was detected ten times or more. Its antigen is as yet unknown. The CDR3 is 15 amino acids. CDR1 is MNHNS, CDR2 SASEGT, per germline. V dropped 6 bases and J dropped 4; count of bases not matched to a gene: 7. CDR3 regions were amplified by Arm-PCR using iRepertoire HTBI primers to build TCR beta libraries. TCRdb ran MiXCR on the multiplex PCR reads and lists one entry per CDR3 protein. Seen here are fewer than 350,000 distinct CDR3 sequences, under 20% observed once, and the top ten hold around 37%. This specimen consisted of peripheral blood mononuclear cells (PBMCs), obtained at new diagnosis, from a patient treated with antithyroid drugs. The chain recombines TRBV6-1 with TRBJ2-2; 8 bases fit TRBD2. This clonotype originated in a female donor with Graves disease. The CDR3 here is CASRTSAGGTGELFF. CDR3 DNA: TGTGCCAGCAGAACGTCCGCGGGAGGCACCGGGGAGCTGTTTTTT.